The entry below gives a single T cell receptor (beta chain) sequence along with its context. This sample is drawn from a study of cytomegalovirus exposure and HLA in healthy donors. CDR3 length: 15 residues. Between the trimmed V and J ends, which lost 4 bases and 5 bases, there was a span of 15 bases. Germline V CDR1 and CDR2: MNHEY, SMNVEV (reference sequence). PCR was performed using 60 Vbeta and 13 Jbeta primers. The data were produced by immunoSEQ multiplex PCR, yet TCRdb's version contains in-frame clones alone and is incomplete. The repertoire consists of 150,000 to 200,000 clones, with 62% occurring once and the leading ten covering just under 3%.

The sequenced sample was PBMCs. The chain employs TRBV27 and TRBJ1-5, with D tentatively TRBD1 (5 bases). This sequence was found in a man aged 40-55 years in good health and CMV-seronegative. Here the CDR3 reads CASSSYRSLHQPQHF. The DNA of the CDR3 is TGTGCCAGCAGTTCATACAGGTCCCTCCATCAGCCCCAGCATTTT.